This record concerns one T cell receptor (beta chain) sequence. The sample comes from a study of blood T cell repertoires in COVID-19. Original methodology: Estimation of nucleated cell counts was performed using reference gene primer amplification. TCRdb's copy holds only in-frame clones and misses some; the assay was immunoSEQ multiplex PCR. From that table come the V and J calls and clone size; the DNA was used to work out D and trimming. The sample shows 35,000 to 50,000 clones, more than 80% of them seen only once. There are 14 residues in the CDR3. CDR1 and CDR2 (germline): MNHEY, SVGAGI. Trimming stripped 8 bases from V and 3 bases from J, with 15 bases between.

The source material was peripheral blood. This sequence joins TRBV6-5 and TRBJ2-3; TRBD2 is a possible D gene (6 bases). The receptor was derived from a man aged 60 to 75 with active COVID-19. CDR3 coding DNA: TGTGCCAGCCAGCGGGCTAGGAAGACAGATACGCAGTATTTT. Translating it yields CASQRARKTDTQYF.